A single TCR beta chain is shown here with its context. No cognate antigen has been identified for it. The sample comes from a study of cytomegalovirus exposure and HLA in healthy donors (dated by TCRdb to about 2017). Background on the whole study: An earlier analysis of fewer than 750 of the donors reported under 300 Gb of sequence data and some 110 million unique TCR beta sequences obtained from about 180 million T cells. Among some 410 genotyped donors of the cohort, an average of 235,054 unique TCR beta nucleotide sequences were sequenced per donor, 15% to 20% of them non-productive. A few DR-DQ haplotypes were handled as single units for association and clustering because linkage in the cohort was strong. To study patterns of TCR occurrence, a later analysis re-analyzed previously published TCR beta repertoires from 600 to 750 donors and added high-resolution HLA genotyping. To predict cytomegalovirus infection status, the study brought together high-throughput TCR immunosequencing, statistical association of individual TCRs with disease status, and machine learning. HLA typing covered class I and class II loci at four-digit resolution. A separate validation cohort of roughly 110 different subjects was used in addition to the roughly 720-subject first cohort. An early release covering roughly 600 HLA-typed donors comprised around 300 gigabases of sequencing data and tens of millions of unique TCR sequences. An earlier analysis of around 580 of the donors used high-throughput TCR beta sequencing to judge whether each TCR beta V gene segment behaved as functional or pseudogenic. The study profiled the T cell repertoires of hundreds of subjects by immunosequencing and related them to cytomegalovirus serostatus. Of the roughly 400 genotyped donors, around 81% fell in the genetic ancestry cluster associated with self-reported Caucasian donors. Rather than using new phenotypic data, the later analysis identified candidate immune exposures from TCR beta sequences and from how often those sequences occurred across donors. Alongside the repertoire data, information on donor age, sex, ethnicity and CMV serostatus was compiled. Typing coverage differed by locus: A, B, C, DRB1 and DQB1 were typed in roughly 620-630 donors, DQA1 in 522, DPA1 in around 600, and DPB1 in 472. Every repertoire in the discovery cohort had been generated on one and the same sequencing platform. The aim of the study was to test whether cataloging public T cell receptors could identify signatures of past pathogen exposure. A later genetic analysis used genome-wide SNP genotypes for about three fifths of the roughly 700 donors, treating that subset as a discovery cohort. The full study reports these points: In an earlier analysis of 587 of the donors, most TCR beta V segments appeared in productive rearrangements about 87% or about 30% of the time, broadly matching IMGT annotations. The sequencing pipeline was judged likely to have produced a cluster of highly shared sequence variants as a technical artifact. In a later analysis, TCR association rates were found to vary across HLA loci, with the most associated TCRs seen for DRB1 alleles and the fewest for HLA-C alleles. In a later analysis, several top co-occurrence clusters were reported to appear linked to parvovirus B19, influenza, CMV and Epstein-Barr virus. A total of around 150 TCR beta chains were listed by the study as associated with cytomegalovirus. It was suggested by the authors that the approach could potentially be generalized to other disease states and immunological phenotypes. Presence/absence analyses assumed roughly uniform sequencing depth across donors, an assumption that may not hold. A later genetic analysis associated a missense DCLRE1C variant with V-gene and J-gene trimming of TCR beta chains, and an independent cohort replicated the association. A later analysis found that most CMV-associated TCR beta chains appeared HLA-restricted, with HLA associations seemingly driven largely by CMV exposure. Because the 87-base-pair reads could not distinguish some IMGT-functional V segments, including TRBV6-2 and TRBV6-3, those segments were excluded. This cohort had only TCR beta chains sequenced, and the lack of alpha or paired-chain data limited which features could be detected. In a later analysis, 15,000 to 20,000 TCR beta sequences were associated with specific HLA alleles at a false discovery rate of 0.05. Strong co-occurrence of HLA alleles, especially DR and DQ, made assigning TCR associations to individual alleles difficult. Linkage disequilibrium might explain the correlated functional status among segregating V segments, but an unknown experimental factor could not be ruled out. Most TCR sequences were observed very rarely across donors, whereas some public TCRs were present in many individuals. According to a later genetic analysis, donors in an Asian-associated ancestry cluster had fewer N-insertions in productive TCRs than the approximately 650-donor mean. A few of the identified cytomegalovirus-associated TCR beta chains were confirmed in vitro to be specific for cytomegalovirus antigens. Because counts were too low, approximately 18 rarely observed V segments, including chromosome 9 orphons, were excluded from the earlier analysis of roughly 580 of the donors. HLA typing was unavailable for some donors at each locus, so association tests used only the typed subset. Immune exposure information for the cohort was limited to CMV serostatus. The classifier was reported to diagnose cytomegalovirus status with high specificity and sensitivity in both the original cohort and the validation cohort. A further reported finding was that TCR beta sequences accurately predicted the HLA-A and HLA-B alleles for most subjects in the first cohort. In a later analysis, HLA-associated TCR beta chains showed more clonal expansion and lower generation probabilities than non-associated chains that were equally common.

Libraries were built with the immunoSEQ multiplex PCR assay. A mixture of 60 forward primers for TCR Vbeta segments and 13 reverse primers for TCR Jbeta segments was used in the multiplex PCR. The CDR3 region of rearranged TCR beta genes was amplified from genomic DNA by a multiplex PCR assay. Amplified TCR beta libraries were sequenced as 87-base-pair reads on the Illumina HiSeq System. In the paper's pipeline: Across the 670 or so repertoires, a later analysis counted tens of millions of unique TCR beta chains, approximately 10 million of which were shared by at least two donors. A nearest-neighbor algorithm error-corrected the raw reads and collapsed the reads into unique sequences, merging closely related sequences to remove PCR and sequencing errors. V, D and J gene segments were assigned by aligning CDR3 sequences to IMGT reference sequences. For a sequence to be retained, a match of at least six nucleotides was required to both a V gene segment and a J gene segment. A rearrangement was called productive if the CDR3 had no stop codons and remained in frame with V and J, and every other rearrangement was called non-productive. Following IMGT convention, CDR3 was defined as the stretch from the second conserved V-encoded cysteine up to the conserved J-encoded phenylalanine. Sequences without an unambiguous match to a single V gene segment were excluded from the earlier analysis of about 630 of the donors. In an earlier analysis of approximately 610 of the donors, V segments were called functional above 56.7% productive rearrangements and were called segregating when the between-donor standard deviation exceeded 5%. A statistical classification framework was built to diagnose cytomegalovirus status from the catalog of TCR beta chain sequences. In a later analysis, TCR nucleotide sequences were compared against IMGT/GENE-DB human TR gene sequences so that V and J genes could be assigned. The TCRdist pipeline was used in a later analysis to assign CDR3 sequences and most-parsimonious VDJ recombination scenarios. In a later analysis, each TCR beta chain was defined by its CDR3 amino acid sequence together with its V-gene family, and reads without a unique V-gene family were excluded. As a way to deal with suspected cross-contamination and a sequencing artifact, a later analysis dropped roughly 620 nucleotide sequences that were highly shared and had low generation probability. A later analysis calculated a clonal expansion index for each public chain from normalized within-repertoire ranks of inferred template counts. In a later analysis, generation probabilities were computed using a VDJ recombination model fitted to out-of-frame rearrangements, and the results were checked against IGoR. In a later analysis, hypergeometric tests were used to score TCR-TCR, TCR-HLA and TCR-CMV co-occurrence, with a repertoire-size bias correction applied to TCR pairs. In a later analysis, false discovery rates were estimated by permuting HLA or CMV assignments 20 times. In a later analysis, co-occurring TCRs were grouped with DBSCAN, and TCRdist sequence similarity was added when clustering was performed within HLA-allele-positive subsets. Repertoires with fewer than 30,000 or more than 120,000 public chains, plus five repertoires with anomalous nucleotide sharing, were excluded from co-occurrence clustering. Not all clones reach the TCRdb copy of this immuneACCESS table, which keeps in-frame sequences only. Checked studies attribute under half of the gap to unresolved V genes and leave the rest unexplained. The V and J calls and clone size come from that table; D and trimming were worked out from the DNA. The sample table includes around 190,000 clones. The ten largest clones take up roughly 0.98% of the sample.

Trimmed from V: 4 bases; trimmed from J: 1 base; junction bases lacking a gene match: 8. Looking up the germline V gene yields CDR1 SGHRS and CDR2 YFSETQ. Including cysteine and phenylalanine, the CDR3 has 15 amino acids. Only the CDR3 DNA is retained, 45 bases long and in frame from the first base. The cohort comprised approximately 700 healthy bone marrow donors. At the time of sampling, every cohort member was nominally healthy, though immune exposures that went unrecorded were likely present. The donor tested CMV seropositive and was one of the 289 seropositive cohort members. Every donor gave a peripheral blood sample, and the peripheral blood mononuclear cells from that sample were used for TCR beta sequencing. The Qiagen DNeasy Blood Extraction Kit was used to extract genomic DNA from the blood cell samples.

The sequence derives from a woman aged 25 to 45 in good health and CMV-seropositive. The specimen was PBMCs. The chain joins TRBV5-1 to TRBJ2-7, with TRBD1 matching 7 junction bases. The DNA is TGCGCCAGCAGCGTCGGCGACAGGGCTTCCTACGAGCAGTACTTC. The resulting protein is CASSVGDRASYEQYF.